A selection of T cell receptor beta chains follows, all from one sample in a study of blood T cell repertoires in COVID-19. Assay: immunoSEQ multiplex PCR; the TCRdb copy retains only in-frame clones and omits some. Found here are around 300,000 clones, around 89% of them singletons; the top ten hold approximately 4%. The sequenced sample was peripheral blood. The receptors were sampled from a woman aged 40 to 55 with acute or convalescent COVID-19. Both conserved end residues are part of each CDR3. The D gene is left open where the match is weak. Clone size, where shown, is once, few, many, or a class for clones that have expanded.

TRBJ1-2 | - | - | TRBV24-1 | CATSATGSGYTF | TGTGCCACCAGTGCTACGGGATCTGGCTACACCTTC
TRBJ1-1 | - | - | TRBV2 | CASSLSQSTEAFF | TGTGCCAGCAGCTTATCACAGAGCACTGAAGCTTTCTTT
TRBJ1-2 | - | - | TRBV7-8 | CASSSSGHPGDGYTF | TGTGCCAGCAGCTCGAGTGGACACCCTGGAGATGGCTACACCTTC
TRBJ1-4 | - | - | TRBV6-5 | CASSISIGLEKLFF | TGTGCCAGCAGCATCTCGATCGGTCTGGAAAAACTGTTTTTT
TRBJ1-5 | - | - | TRBV15 | CATQKDSERNQPQHF | TGTGCCACCCAAAAAGACTCGGAGCGCAATCAGCCCCAGCATTTT
TRBJ2-3 | - | - | TRBV6-6 | CASSSTAGLTDTQYF | TGTGCCAGCAGTTCGACGGCAGGGTTGACAGATACGCAGTATTTT
TRBJ1-3 | - | TRBD1 | TRBV5-3 | CARSFTGQGTSGNTIYF | TGTGCCAGAAGCTTTACGGGACAGGGAACCTCTGGAAACACCATATATTTT
TRBJ1-1 | - | - | TRBV18 | CASSKTANTEAFF | TGTGCCAGCTCAAAGACAGCGAACACTGAAGCTTTCTTT
TRBJ2-5 | - | - | TRBV7-9 | CASSLCKRTKETQYF | TGTGCCAGCAGCTTATGCAAGAGGACTAAAGAGACCCAGTACTTC
TRBJ2-5 | - | - | TRBV6-5 | CASSPTSQETQYF | TGTGCCAGCTCTCCGACTAGCCAAGAGACCCAGTACTTC
TRBJ2-3 | - | - | TRBV6-5 | CASTVARGTDTQYF | TGTGCCAGCACCGTGGCCCGAGGAACAGATACGCAGTATTTT
TRBJ2-5 | - | TRBD1 | TRBV2 | CASTQTGLVETQYF | TGTGCCAGCACCCAGACAGGGCTAGTAGAGACCCAGTACTTC
TRBJ1-1 | - | - | TRBV18 | CASSPQKAYHEAFF | TGTGCCAGCTCACCACAGAAAGCTTACCATGAAGCTTTCTTT
TRBJ1-1 | - | TRBD1 | TRBV5-1 | CASSLGRGQGVWGRTEAFF | TGCGCCAGCAGCCTCGGGCGGGGACAGGGAGTTTGGGGTAGAACTGAAGCTTTCTTT
TRBJ2-4 | - | - | TRBV12-2 | CASRLARVIGIQYF | TGTGCAAGTCGCTTAGCGAGGGTAATCGGCATTCAGTACTTC
TRBJ1-6 | - | TRBD1 | TRBV4-1 | CASSQASQGRNNSPLHF | TGCGCCAGCAGCCAAGCCTCACAGGGGCGGAATAATTCACCCCTCCACTTT
TRBJ1-3 | - | TRBD1 | TRBV14 | CASSQHKGGSIGNTIYF | TGTGCCAGCAGCCAGCATAAAGGGGGCTCGATCGGAAACACCATATATTTT
TRBJ1-1 | - | - | TRBV27 | CASQWGRNTEAFF | TGTGCCAGCCAATGGGGGCGCAACACTGAAGCTTTCTTT
TRBJ2-2 | - | - | TRBV5-1 | CASSLAVYTGELFF | TGCGCCAGCAGCTTGGCGGTGTACACCGGGGAGCTGTTTTTT
TRBJ2-1 | once | TRBD2 | TRBV5-5 | CASSLVAGGPNFYNEQFF | TGTGCCAGCAGCTTGGTTGCGGGGGGGCCCAATTTTTACAATGAGCAGTTCTTC
TRBJ1-1 | few | - | TRBV7-6 | CASSSQGNTEAFF | TGTGCCAGCAGCTCACAGGGGAACACTGAAGCTTTCTTT
TRBJ2-5 | once | TRBD2 | TRBV6-2/TRBV6-3 | CASSSRLAAKGETQYF | TGTGCCAGCAGTTCTAGACTAGCGGCGAAAGGGGAGACCCAGTACTTC